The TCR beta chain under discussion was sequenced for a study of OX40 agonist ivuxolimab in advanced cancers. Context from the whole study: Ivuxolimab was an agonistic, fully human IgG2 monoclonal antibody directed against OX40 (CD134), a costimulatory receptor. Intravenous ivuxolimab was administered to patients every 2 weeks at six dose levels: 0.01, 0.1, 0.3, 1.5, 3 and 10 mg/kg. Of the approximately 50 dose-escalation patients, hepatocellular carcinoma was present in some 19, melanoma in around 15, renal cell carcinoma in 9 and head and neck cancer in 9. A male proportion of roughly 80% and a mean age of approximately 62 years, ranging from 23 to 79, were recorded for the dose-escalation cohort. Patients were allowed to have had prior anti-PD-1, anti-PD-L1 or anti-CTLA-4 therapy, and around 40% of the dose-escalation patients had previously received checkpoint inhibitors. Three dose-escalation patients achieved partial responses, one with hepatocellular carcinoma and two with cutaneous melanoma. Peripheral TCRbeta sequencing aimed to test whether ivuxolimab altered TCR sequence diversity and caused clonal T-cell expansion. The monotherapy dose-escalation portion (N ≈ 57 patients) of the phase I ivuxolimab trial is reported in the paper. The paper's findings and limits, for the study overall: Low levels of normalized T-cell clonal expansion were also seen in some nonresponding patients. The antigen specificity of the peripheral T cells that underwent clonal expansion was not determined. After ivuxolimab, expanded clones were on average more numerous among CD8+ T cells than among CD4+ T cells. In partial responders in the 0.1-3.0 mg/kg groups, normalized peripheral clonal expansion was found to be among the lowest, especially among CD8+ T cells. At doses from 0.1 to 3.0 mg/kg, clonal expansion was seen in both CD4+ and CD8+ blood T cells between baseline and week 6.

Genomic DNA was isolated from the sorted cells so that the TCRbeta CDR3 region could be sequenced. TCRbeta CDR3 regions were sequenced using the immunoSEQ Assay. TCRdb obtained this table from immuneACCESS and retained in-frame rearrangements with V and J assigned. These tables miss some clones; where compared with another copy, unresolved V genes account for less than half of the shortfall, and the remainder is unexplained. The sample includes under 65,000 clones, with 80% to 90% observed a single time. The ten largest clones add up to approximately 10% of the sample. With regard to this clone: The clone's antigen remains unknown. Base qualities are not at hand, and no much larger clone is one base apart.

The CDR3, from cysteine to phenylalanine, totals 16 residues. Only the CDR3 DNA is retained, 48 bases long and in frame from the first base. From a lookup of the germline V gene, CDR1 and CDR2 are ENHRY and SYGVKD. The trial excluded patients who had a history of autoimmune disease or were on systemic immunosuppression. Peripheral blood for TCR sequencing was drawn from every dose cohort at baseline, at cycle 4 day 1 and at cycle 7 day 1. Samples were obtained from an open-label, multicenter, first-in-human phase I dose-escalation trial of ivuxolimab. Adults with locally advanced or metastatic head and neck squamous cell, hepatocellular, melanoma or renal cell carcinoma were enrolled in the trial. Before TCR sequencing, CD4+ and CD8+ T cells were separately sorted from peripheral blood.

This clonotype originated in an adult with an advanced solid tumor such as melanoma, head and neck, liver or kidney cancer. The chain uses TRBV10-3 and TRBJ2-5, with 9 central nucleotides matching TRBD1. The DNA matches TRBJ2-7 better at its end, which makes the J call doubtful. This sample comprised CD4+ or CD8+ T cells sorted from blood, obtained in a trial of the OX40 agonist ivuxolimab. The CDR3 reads CAISPGTGRGPYEQYF. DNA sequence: TGTGCCATCAGCCCAGGGACAGGGAGAGGACCCTACGAGCAGTACTTC.